These T cell receptor beta chains were read from a single sample in a study of T cells in Graves' hyperthyroidism and ophthalmopathy. Via MiXCR, TCRdb re-called the multiplex PCR reads, giving one row per CDR3 protein. The table records a few hundred thousand distinct CDR3 sequences, roughly 25% of them present only once. Sequenced sample: blood. The receptors derive from a middle-aged man with Graves' hyperthyroidism. Each CDR3 is given with its conserved first and last residue. D genes are given only for firm matches. The size entry is marked missing in some rows and otherwise reads once, few, many or a size class.

13,.,TRBV20-1,TRBJ1-4,once,CSATGDVVKELFF,TGCAGTGCTACAGGGGACGTGGTGAAAGAACTGTTTTTT
16,TRBD1,TRBV11-3,TRBJ2-3,few,CASSLGKRQGTDTQYF,TGTGCCAGCAGCTTGGGAAAAAGACAGGGGACAGATACGCAGTATTTT
16,TRBD2,TRBV7-9,TRBJ2-2,.,CASSPTRGLGGGELFF,TGTGCCAGCAGCCCAACCCGGGGACTAGGTGGCGGGGAGCTGTTTTTT
17,TRBD2,TRBV19,TRBJ2-1,few,CASSIGWTSGSRSEQFF,TGTGCCAGTAGTATAGGGTGGACTAGCGGGAGTCGGAGTGAGCAGTTCTTC
14,.,TRBV5-5,TRBJ1-2,.,CASSRTGGVGGYTF,TGTGCCAGCAGCCGGACGGGGGGCGTTGGTGGCTACACCTTC
15,.,TRBV19,TRBJ1-1,.,CASSIGGGMNTEAFF,TGTGCCAGTAGTATAGGAGGGGGGATGAACACTGAAGCTTTCTTT
15,TRBD1,TRBV6-1,TRBJ1-5,few,CASSLGGQVNQPQHF,TGTGCCAGCAGTCTGGGGGGACAGGTCAATCAGCCCCAGCATTTT
15,TRBD1,TRBV20-1,TRBJ1-4,.,CSARDRQGAGEKLFF,TGCAGTGCTAGAGATCGGCAGGGGGCTGGTGAAAAACTGTTTTTT
13,.,TRBV6-1,TRBJ2-5,many,CASRDYGGETQYF,TGTGCCAGCCGCGACTACGGCGGGGAGACCCAGTACTTC
11,.,TRBV20-1,TRBJ2-5,.,CRASLGSAQYF,TGCAGAGCCTCACTAGGTTCGGCCCAGTACTTC
14,TRBD1,TRBV5-1,TRBJ2-7,.,CASSASGQGGEQYF,TGCGCCAGCAGCGCGTCGGGACAGGGTGGCGAGCAGTACTTC
12,.,TRBV5-1,TRBJ2-3,.,CASSSDFDTQYF,TGCGCCAGCAGCTCCGACTTTGATACGCAGTATTTT
14,.,TRBV5-1,TRBJ1-3,few,CASSLDEGGNTIYF,TGCGCCAGCAGCTTGGATGAGGGAGGAAACACCATATATTTT
12,.,TRBV7-2,TRBJ2-7,many,CASSLELGSQYF,TGTGCCAGCAGCTTAGAACTGGGATCGCAGTACTTC
14,.,TRBV27,TRBJ1-1,many,CASSFGWGNTEAFF,TGTGCCAGCAGTTTCGGGTGGGGGAACACTGAAGCTTTCTTT
15,.,TRBV6-1,TRBJ2-1,few,CASSYAREMGYEQFF,TGTGCCAGCAGTTACGCTCGGGAGATGGGTTATGAGCAGTTCTTC
15,.,TRBV11-3,TRBJ2-3,.,CASSFYDRSTDTQYF,TGTGCCAGCAGCTTCTACGACAGAAGCACAGATACGCAGTATTTT
12,.,TRBV3-1,TRBJ1-2,few,CASSRGNRGYTF,TGTGCCAGCAGCCGGGGGAATCGGGGCTACACCTTC
14,TRBD1,TRBV18,TRBJ1-2,few,CASSRDRENYGYTF,TGTGCCAGCTCACGCGACAGGGAAAACTATGGCTACACCTTC
13,.,TRBV7-9,TRBJ2-2,.,CASSLDGLGELFF,TGTGCCAGCAGCTTAGACGGCCTTGGGGAGCTGTTTTTT
15,.,TRBV6-5,TRBJ2-2,few,CASSYSSSVGGELFF,TGTGCCAGCAGTTACTCGAGTTCAGTCGGCGGGGAGCTGTTTTTT
16,TRBD2,TRBV18,TRBJ2-7,few,CASSLIAGGLPYEQYF,TGTGCCAGCTCCCTTATAGCGGGAGGGCTTCCCTACGAGCAGTACTTC
15,.,TRBV6-2/TRBV6-3,TRBJ2-1,.,CASTRPEQGYNEQFF,TGTGCCAGCACACGCCCGGAGCAGGGCTACAATGAGCAGTTCTTC
12,TRBD1,TRBV2,TRBJ2-3,few,CASTLDRVKEYF,TGTGCCAGCACCCTCGACAGGGTTAAGGAGTATTTT
14,.,TRBV11-1,TRBJ2-7,.,CASSSQDGYYEQYF,TGTGCCAGCAGCTCCCAGGACGGGTACTACGAGCAGTACTTC
15,.,TRBV5-1,TRBJ2-3,.,CASSGWGGVSGTQYF,TGCGCCAGCAGCGGCTGGGGGGGCGTGTCAGGTACGCAGTATTTT
15,.,TRBV6-2/TRBV6-3,TRBJ2-3,few,CASSYLIVAQDTQYF,TGTGCCAGCAGTTACCTGATAGTAGCACAAGATACGCAGTATTTT
13,.,TRBV12-3/TRBV12-4,TRBJ1-6,.,CASSLRGNSPLHF,TGTGCCAGCAGTTTACGGGGTAATTCACCCCTCCACTTT
13,.,TRBV20-1,TRBJ2-1,.,CSAGGLARNEQLF,TGCAGTGCTGGGGGGCTAGCGAGGAATGAGCAGCTCTTC
17,TRBD2,TRBV11-3,TRBJ2-2,.,CASSSELEREYTGELFF,TGTGCCAGCAGTTCTGAACTTGAGCGGGAGTACACCGGGGAGCTGTTTTTT
13,.,TRBV2,TRBJ2-1,few,CASSGQLYNEQFF,TGTGCCAGCTCGGGACAACTTTACAATGAGCAGTTCTTC
15,.,TRBV27,TRBJ1-5,few,CASSLSSTGWQPQHF,TGTGCCAGCAGTTTATCGTCCACAGGGTGGCAGCCCCAGCATTTT
17,.,TRBV7-6,TRBJ2-2,few,CASSLGLGGVDTGELFF,TGTGCCAGCAGCCTCGGGTTGGGGGGCGTGGACACCGGGGAGCTGTTTTTT
18,TRBD2,TRBV28,TRBJ2-3,.,CASSWAGTSGTFPDTQYF,TGTGCCAGCAGTTGGGCCGGGACTAGCGGGACCTTCCCCGATACGCAGTATTTT
13,.,TRBV12-3/TRBV12-4,TRBJ2-7,many,CASSFEGNLEQYF,TGTGCCAGCAGTTTCGAAGGCAATCTCGAGCAGTACTTC
16,TRBD2,TRBV20-1,TRBJ2-7,.,CSARLAGGVNSYEQYF,TGCAGTGCTAGACTAGCGGGAGGGGTAAATTCCTACGAGCAGTACTTC
14,.,TRBV20-1,TRBJ1-3,.,CSALSRVSRNTIYF,TGCAGTGCTTTAAGTAGGGTCTCAAGAAACACCATATATTTT
14,.,TRBV7-9,TRBJ2-3,many,CASSPRGEGDTQYF,TGTGCCAGCAGCCCCAGGGGGGAAGGAGATACGCAGTATTTT
16,.,TRBV15,TRBJ2-3,.,CATSRDGRSPTDTQYF,TGTGCCACCAGCAGAGATGGTAGATCCCCCACAGATACGCAGTATTTT
15,.,TRBV20-1,TRBJ2-1,.,CSARRDSRSNNEQFF,TGCAGTGCCCGGAGGGACTCTCGGTCCAACAATGAGCAGTTCTTC
13,TRBD2,TRBV19,TRBJ2-3,once,CASRLAAADTQYF,TGTGCCAGCAGACTAGCGGCTGCAGATACGCAGTATTTT
12,.,TRBV3-1,TRBJ1-2,.,CASSQAGVGYTF,TGTGCCAGCAGCCAAGCAGGGGTCGGCTACACCTTC
14,TRBD2,TRBV5-6,TRBJ2-4,few,CASSLGTSGDIQYF,TGTGCCAGCAGCTTGGGGACTAGCGGGGACATTCAGTACTTC
13,.,TRBV6-5,TRBJ2-2,.,CASSYPGSGELFF,TGTGCCAGCAGTTACCCTGGTTCCGGGGAGCTGTTTTTT
15,.,TRBV3-1,TRBJ2-7,.,CASSFEAGDVYEQYF,TGTGCCAGCAGTTTTGAGGCAGGGGACGTCTACGAGCAGTACTTC
12,TRBD1,TRBV30,TRBJ2-7,many,CAWGTGYYEQYF,TGTGCCTGGGGGACAGGGTACTACGAGCAGTACTTC
16,.,TRBV5-5,TRBJ2-7,.,CASSLKWAAIPYEQYF,TGTGCCAGCAGCTTGAAGTGGGCAGCAATCCCCTACGAGCAGTACTTC
17,TRBD2,TRBV11-3,TRBJ2-7,.,CASSAGLAGTSSYEQYF,TGTGCCAGCAGCGCGGGACTAGCGGGCACCTCCTCCTACGAGCAGTACTTC
13,.,TRBV27,TRBJ1-2,few,CASSPGLGYGYTF,TGTGCCAGCAGTCCAGGACTAGGGTATGGCTACACCTTC
16,TRBD2,TRBV27,TRBJ2-3,.,CASSSRLAGLTDTQYF,TGTGCCAGCAGTTCCAGACTAGCGGGCCTCACAGATACGCAGTATTTT